A single TCR beta chain is shown here with its context. Its cognate antigen has yet to be identified. Base qualities are not recorded, but no much larger clone differs from it by a single base. For sequencing of the TCRbeta CDR3 region, genomic DNA was extracted from the sorted cells. TCRbeta CDR3 regions were sequenced using the immunoSEQ Assay. Here the immuneACCESS table is served through TCRdb, limited to in-frame sequences with V and J called. Missing clones are a known gap in these copies; in checked studies unresolved V genes cover under half, and the rest lacks a known reason. This sample has under 80,000 clones in its table, and over 75% of those were observed once. The top ten constitute 0.75% to 1% of the sample. The trial excluded patients who had a history of autoimmune disease or were on systemic immunosuppression. Peripheral blood for TCR sequencing was collected from all dose cohorts at baseline, on cycle 4 day 1, and on cycle 7 day 1. Samples came from an open-label, multicenter, first-in-human phase I dose-escalation trial of ivuxolimab. Adults with locally advanced or metastatic melanoma, renal cell carcinoma, hepatocellular carcinoma or head and neck squamous cell carcinoma were enrolled in the trial. Before TCR sequencing, CD4+ T cells and CD8+ T cells from peripheral blood were sorted into separate populations.

Trimming accounts for 6 bases at V and 4 bases at J, while the number of junction bases matched to no gene is 19. CDR3 length: 18 amino acids, cysteine to phenylalanine. Only the CDR3 DNA is retained, 54 bases long and in frame from the first base. For CDR1 and CDR2, the germline V gene lists SGHDT and YYEEEE. The data were obtained in a study of OX40 agonist ivuxolimab in advanced cancers. Context from the whole study: Ivuxolimab was an agonistic, fully human IgG2 monoclonal antibody directed against OX40 (CD134), a costimulatory receptor. Intravenous ivuxolimab was administered to patients every 2 weeks at six dose levels: 0.01, 0.1, 0.3, 1.5, 3 and 10 mg/kg. Of the approximately 50 dose-escalation patients, hepatocellular carcinoma was present in about 20, melanoma in some 15, renal cell carcinoma in 9 and head and neck cancer in 9. In the dose-escalation cohort, 82.7% of patients were male, and the mean age was roughly 60 years with a range of roughly 23 to 79. Patients were allowed to have had prior anti-PD-1, anti-PD-L1 or anti-CTLA-4 therapy, and 40% to 45% of the dose-escalation patients had been treated with checkpoint inhibitors. Partial responses occurred in three dose-escalation patients: two with cutaneous melanoma and one with hepatocellular carcinoma. The point of sequencing TCRbeta in the periphery was to test whether ivuxolimab changed TCR sequence diversity and drove clonal T-cell expansion. The monotherapy dose-escalation portion (N ≈ 56 patients) of the phase I ivuxolimab trial is reported in the paper.

Points the paper makes about the study in general: At doses of 0.1 to 3.0 mg/kg, clonal expansion of both CD4+ and CD8+ T cells in blood was seen between baseline and week 6. In the 0.1-3.0 mg/kg groups, partial responders were among the patients with the lowest normalized peripheral clonal expansion, particularly in CD8+ T cells. The antigen specificity of the clonally expanded peripheral T cells was not determined. After ivuxolimab, expanded clones were on average more numerous among CD8+ T cells than among CD4+ T cells. Low levels of normalized T-cell clonal expansion were also shown by some nonresponding patients.

The clonotype originates from an adult with an advanced solid tumor such as melanoma, head and neck, liver or kidney cancer. The chain joins TRBV5-6 to TRBJ2-1; TRBD2 matches 7 bases in the middle. Sample: CD4+ or CD8+ T cells sorted from blood, taken in a trial of the OX40 agonist ivuxolimab. Here the CDR3 is given as CASNQFSGTTHNYNEQFF. The DNA sequence is TGTGCCAGCAACCAATTTTCCGGGACTACACACAATTACAATGAGCAGTTCTTC.